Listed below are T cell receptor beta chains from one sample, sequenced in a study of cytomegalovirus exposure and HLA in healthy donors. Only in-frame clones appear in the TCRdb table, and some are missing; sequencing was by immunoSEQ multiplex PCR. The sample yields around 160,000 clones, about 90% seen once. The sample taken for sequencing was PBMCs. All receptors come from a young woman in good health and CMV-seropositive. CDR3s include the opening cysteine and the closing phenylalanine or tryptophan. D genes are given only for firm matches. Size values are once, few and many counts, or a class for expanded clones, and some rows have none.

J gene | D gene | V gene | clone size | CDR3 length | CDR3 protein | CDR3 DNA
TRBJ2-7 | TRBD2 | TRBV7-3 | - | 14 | CASSFNGRAGVKYF | TGTGCCAGCAGCTTCAACGGGAGGGCCGGAGTGAAGTACTTC
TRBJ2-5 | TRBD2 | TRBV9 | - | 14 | CASSVEAGEETQYF | TGTGCCAGCAGCGTAGAGGCGGGAGAGGAGACCCAGTACTTC
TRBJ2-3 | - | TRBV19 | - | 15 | CASSIRSLSTDTQYF | TGTGCCAGTAGTATTCGTTCTCTCAGCACAGATACGCAGTATTTT
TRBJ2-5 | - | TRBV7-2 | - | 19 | CASSPPPRLGASSVKTQYF | TGTGCCAGCAGTCCGCCACCCCGGTTGGGGGCTTCAAGTGTAAAGACCCAGTACTTC
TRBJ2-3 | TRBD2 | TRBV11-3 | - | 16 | CASSLLAGGSTDTQYF | TGTGCCAGCAGCTTACTAGCGGGAGGGAGCACAGATACGCAGTATTTT
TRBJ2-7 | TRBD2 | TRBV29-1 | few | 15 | CSVIDSGRVDYEQYF | TGCAGCGTTATCGATAGCGGGAGGGTGGACTACGAGCAGTACTTC
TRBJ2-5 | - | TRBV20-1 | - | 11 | CSATTGETQYF | TGCAGTGCTACGACTGGGGAGACCCAGTACTTC
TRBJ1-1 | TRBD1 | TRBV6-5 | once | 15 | CASSYLRQGLSEAFF | TGTGCCAGCAGTTACTTGAGACAGGGATTGTCTGAAGCTTTCTTT
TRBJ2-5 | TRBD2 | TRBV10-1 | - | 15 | CASSRTSGLGETQYF | TGCGCCAGCAGCCGGACTAGCGGGCTTGGAGAGACCCAGTACTTC
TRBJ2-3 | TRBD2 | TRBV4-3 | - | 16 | CASSLRLAAKGDTQYF | TGCGCCAGCAGCCTCCGACTAGCGGCTAAGGGCGATACGCAGTATTTT
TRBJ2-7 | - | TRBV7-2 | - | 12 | CASSLWGNEQYF | TGTGCCAGCAGCCTCTGGGGCAACGAGCAGTACTTC
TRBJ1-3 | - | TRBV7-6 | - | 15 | CASSATVVSGNTIYF | TGTGCCAGCAGCGCGACAGTAGTCTCTGGAAACACCATATATTTT
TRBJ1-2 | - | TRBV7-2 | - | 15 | CASTGLGGLGYGYTF | TGTGCCAGCACCGGCCTCGGGGGGCTAGGCTATGGCTACACCTTC
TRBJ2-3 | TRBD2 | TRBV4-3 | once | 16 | CASSQDNGRAVDTQYF | TGCGCCAGCAGCCAAGATAACGGGAGGGCCGTGGATACGCAGTATTTT
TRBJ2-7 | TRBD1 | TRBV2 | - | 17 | CASSEAEGDRGLYEQYF | TGTGCCAGCAGTGAGGCGGAAGGGGACAGGGGGCTCTACGAGCAGTACTTC
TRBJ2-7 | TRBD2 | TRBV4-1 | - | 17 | CASSRGSGGPAAGEQYF | TGCGCCAGCAGCCGCGGGAGCGGGGGGCCCGCCGCAGGGGAGCAGTACTTC
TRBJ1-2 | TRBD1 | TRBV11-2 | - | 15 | CASSLVLTGMAGYTF | TGTGCCAGCAGCTTAGTTTTGACAGGGATGGCTGGCTACACCTTC
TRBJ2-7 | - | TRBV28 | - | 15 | CASSSSRDRAYEQYF | TGTGCCAGCAGTTCGTCCAGAGACAGAGCCTACGAGCAGTACTTC
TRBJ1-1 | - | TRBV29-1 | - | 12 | CSVEEVARRAFF | TGCAGCGTTGAAGAAGTAGCACGCCGAGCTTTCTTT
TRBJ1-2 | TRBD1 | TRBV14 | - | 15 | CASSQHRGRGYGYTF | TGTGCCAGCAGCCAACACAGGGGCCGTGGCTATGGCTACACCTTC
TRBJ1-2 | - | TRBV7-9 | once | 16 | CASSLDWSLGSDGYTF | TGTGCCAGCAGCTTAGATTGGAGTTTGGGTTCAGATGGCTACACCTTC
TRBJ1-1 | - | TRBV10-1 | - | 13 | CASSPIVGSEAFF | TGCGCCAGCAGTCCTATCGTCGGTTCTGAAGCTTTCTTT
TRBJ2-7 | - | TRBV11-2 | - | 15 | CASSLGRGSPYEQYF | TGTGCCAGCAGCTTAGGAAGGGGATCGCCATACGAGCAGTACTTC
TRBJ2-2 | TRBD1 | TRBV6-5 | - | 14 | CASRLGQNYGELFF | TGTGCCAGCAGATTGGGACAGAACTACGGGGAGCTGTTTTTT
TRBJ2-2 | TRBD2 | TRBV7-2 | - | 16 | CASSHGTSEGTGELFF | TGTGCCAGCAGCCACGGGACTAGCGAGGGCACCGGGGAGCTGTTTTTT
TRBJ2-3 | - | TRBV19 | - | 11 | CASSGGDTQYF | TGTGCCAGTAGTGGAGGGGATACGCAGTATTTT
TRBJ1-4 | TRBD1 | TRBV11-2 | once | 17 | CASSSWAYGQGGEKLFF | TGTGCCAGCAGCTCGTGGGCTTATGGACAGGGAGGAGAAAAACTGTTTTTT
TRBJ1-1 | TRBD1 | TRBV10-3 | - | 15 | CAIRGDRGINTEAFF | TGTGCCATCAGGGGGGACAGGGGGATAAACACTGAAGCTTTCTTT
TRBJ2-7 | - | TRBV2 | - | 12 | CASSEDFYEQYF | TGTGCCAGCAGTGAAGACTTCTACGAGCAGTACTTC